This T cell receptor beta chain derives from a study of blood T cells in healthy people across ages. General study findings and limits: CMV status of donors was unknown, possibly confounding expanded clonotype changes.

Every donor gave 9 to 10 milliliters of peripheral blood. Each sample had at least 6 million PBMCs isolated. The CDR3 is made up of 16 amino acids. The germline gives CDR1 SGHKS, CDR2 YYEKEE (reference sequence). The V and J ends lost 4 bases and 8 bases respectively, with 22 bases between them. Then a second PCR, running about 7 to 11 cycles, was carried out with a sample-barcoded 5' primer and a J-beta primer mix. TCRdb fed the 5' RACE reads into MiXCR, producing one record per CDR3 protein. This sample yields about 640,000 distinct CDR3 sequences, of which about 54% are seen a single time; 30% to 45% belongs to the top ten. About this clonotype itself: Its specificity is unknown.

V gene TRBV5-5 combines with J gene TRBJ2-4; D might be TRBD1 (5 bases). This receptor was taken from a man aged 55-75 years in good health. Sequenced sample: blood. The DNA of the CDR3 is TGTGCCAGCAGCACCCTTTCCTTAGCTGGGGCGGACATTCAGTACTTC. Its translation is CASSTLSLAGADIQYF. Full variable domain (outside the CDR3, taken from reference TRBV5-5 and TRBJ2-4): DAGVTQSPTHLIKTRGQQVTLRCSPISGHKSVSWYQQVLGQGPQFIFQYYEKEERGRGNFPDRFSARQFPNYSSELNVNALLLGDSALYLCASSTLSLAGADIQYFGAGTRLSVL.